This TCR beta chain was identified in a study of OX40 agonist ivuxolimab in advanced cancers. General study findings and limits: Individuals who were partial responders at 0.1-3.0 mg/kg had clonal expansion that ranked among the lowest. The average count of expanded clones was higher among CD8+ T cells than among CD4+.

Turning to this clone: The antigen is not known.

Trimming pared 1 base from V and 4 bases from J, leaving 3 bases between. CDR1 is SGHAT and CDR2 is FQNNGV in the germline V gene. The CDR3 length is 12 residues. Libraries were prepared by immunoSEQ multiplex PCR; TCRdb keeps only in-frame clonotypes and omits some of them. The sample gives about 14,000 clones, around 80% of which show up once; around an eighth is in the top ten. The sequence was collected from an adult with an advanced solid tumor such as melanoma, head and neck, liver or kidney cancer. The chain has TRBV11-2 and TRBJ2-3; D is undetermined. Sequencing used CD4+ or CD8+ T cells sorted from blood, obtained in a trial of the OX40 agonist ivuxolimab. The CDR3 bases are TGTGCCAGCAGCTTAGGAGCAGATACGCAGTATTTT. Protein: CASSLGADTQYF.